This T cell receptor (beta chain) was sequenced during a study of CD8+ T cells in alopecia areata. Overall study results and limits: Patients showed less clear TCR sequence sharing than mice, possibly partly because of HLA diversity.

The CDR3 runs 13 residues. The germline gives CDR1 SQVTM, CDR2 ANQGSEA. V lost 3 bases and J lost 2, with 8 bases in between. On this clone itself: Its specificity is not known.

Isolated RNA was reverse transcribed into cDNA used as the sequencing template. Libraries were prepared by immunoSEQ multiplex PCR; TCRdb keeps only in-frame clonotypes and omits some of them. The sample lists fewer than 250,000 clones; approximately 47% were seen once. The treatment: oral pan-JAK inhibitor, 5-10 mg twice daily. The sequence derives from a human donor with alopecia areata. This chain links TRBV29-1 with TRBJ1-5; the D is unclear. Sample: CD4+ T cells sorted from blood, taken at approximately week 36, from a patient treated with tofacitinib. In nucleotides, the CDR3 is TGCAGCGTTGACCGCCGACGCAATCAGCCCCAGCATTTT. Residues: CSVDRRRNQPQHF.